The clone carrying this TCR beta chain occurred a few times. The data were obtained in a study of CD8 T cells in ankylosing spondylitis. TCRdb redid the calling of the 5' RACE reads with MiXCR, one entry per CDR3 protein. The repertoire holds approximately 190,000 distinct CDR3 sequences, with 13% as singletons. V was clipped by 1 base and J by 1 base, with 4 bases between them. From germline, CDR1 is MNHEY and CDR2 SMNVEV (reference sequence). CDR3 length: 14 amino acids. The chain has TRBV27 and TRBJ2-2; the D is unclear. The receptor's source is a female donor with ankylosing spondylitis or in good health (not recorded which). The material sequenced was blood, either unsorted or a sorted T cell fraction (not recorded which). The CDR3 bases are TGTGCCAGCAGTTTATGGCGGAACACCGGGGAGCTGTTTTTT. It specifies CASSLWRNTGELFF.